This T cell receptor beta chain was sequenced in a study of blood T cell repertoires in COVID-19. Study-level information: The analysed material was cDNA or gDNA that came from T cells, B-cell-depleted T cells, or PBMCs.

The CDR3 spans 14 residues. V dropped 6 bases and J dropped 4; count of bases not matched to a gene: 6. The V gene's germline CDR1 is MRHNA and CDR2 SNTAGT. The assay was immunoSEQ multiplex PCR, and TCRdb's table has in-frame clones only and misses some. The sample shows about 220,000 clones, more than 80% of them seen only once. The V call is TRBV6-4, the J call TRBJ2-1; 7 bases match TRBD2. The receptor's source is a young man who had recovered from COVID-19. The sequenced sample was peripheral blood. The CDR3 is CASRRASGYNEQFF. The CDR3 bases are TGTGCCAGCAGAAGGGCTAGCGGTTACAATGAGCAGTTCTTC.